A selection of T cell receptor beta chains follows, all from one sample in a study of regulatory T cells in long-lasting Graves disease. TCRdb fed the multiplex PCR reads into MiXCR, producing one record per CDR3 protein. This repertoire shows 450,000 to 700,000 distinct CDR3 sequences, approximately 13% found once; its top ten account for approximately 9.3%. These data are also associated with another study on T cells in Graves' hyperthyroidism and ophthalmopathy.

Here the sequenced sample was peripheral blood mononuclear cells (PBMCs), taken at new diagnosis, from a patient treated with antithyroid drugs. The source of these receptors is a young man with Graves disease. Both conserved end residues are trimmed from each CDR3. Rows may omit the clone size; those that give it use once, few, many or a size class.

TRBV27,many,12,ASSPGQGRSPLH
TRBV2,many,12,ASRGDRVRYEQY
TRBV6-2/TRBV6-3,NA,10,ATHRAHQPQH
TRBV5-1,many,12,ASQETSGKETQY
TRBV3-1,few,11,ASSPPTFNEQF
TRBV12-3/TRBV12-4,many,13,ASSFPPLGTGELF
TRBV30,few,14,AWNQGSRTGANVLT
TRBV19,many,11,ASSIVGRNEQF
TRBV27,NA,13,ASSFRSSGPGELF
TRBV7-3,many,14,ASSVHRAAARGELF
TRBV28,many,13,ASSLDSHVDGKLF
TRBV20-1,many,13,SAPRNRGTSYEQY
TRBV5-1,NA,13,ASSLYGTALYGYT
TRBV10-1,many,12,ASSKTVGVGTQY
TRBV6-5,NA,15,ASSYGAGAGRRETQY
TRBV30,many,12,AWSLRRNTGELF
TRBV29-1,many,10,SAGGEGEKLF
TRBV9,once,10,ASSVPADEQF
TRBV3-1,few,13,ASSQDWTSGLGQY
TRBV29-1,many,10,SVEDSVYGYT
TRBV4-1,few,15,ASSHVPGTSTFYEQY
TRBV18,once,14,ASSRTTGTANTEAF
TRBV5-1,NA,14,ASSPRQGGGGNTIY
TRBV30,few,13,AWSGDSSNTGELF
TRBV6-1,few,12,ASRGTGGGTEAF
TRBV28,few,12,ASRAGQLGVGYT
TRBV20-1,many,14,SARDRGDISNQPQH
TRBV20-1,NA,16,SARAGGANRDSTDTQY
TRBV27,many,12,ASSPRTGEETQY
TRBV7-6,many,12,ASSLARENTEAF
TRBV2,many,11,ASSADRDQPQH
TRBV10-2,many,14,ASSDPTSGMSNEQY
TRBV12-3/TRBV12-4,many,11,ASDVRGTGELF
TRBV20-1,many,11,SASRQGDYGYT
TRBV29-1,NA,15,SVAGLAGGSVSYEQY
TRBV14,many,11,ASSGWETDTQY
TRBV20-1,few,13,SARDPLSTNYEQY
TRBV4-1,NA,15,ASSHPGLAGPFGTQY
TRBV24-1,many,12,ATSGGAASYGYT
TRBV20-1,many,12,SANRDRGSETQY
TRBV20-1,NA,15,SASKPGPSRHHNEQF
TRBV20-1,many,13,SAHSASGSTDTQY
TRBV7-6,many,13,ASRAGMGDNSPLH
TRBV11-2,many,14,ASTQFVRGLGYEQY
TRBV29-1,once,14,SVEDHQRRETGEQF
TRBV6-2/TRBV6-3,NA,14,ASSFRTAPMNTEAF
TRBV25-1,NA,11,ASSGGGFDGYT
TRBV5-1,NA,14,ASSPRLAGAGNEQF
TRBV24-1,many,11,ATSLTGFYEQY
TRBV29-1,NA,15,SALRPGGTYSGNTIY
TRBV5-6,NA,11,ASSWDREQTQY
TRBV7-8,many,14,ASSGTSGYSYNEQF
TRBV27,many,13,ASRGQGANTGELF
TRBV5-1,NA,13,ASSSDSASGNTIY
TRBV3-1,many,13,ASSRITGIPYGYT
TRBV15,many,13,ATSRSPESTDTQY
TRBV20-1,few,14,SAPRTGGSTNYGYT
TRBV5-1,many,9,ASSLGEQAF
TRBV27,NA,12,ASATTLPRDGYT
TRBV24-1,many,14,ATSDLAGPSYNEQF